The 24 T cell receptor beta chains below all came from one sample that was sequenced in a study of cytomegalovirus exposure and HLA in healthy donors. The PCR contained 60 Vbeta and 13 Jbeta primers. TCRdb's copy holds only in-frame clones and misses some; the assay was immunoSEQ multiplex PCR. The listing contains 60,000 to 100,000 clones. Sequenced: PBMCs. The receptor source for this set is a man younger than 40 in good health and CMV-seronegative.

V usage is TRBV5-3 and J usage is TRBJ2-2; 9 bases align to TRBD1. TRBV5-3 is annotated as an ORF whose role is uncertain. V gave up 5 bases and J gave up 6 bases; unmatched junction bases: 5. The CDR3 spans 14 residues. The CDR3 loop is CARRGTGWAGELFF. The CDR3 bases are TGTGCCAGAAGGGGGACAGGGTGGGCCGGGGAGCTGTTTTTT.

The genes are TRBV28 and TRBJ1-2; 9 nucleotides line up with TRBD1. V was clipped by 5 bases and J by 8 bases; unmatched bases: 9. CDR1 MDHEN and CDR2 SYDVKM come from the germline V gene. This CDR3 has 14 amino acids. The CDR3 bases are TGTGCCAGCAGTCGGGCCGGGACAGGGACAGGCTACACCTTC. Protein sequence: CASSRAGTGTGYTF.

The chain combines TRBV4-2 with TRBJ2-1, with 7 nucleotides matching TRBD1. This CDR3 contains 15 residues. Losses at the gene ends were 4 bases for V and 9 bases for J; bases not matched to a gene: 12. CDR1 and CDR2 (germline): LGHNA, YNFKEQ. The CDR3 DNA sequence: TGTGCCAGCAGCCCCGGGACAGTGGAGGATGGTGAGCAGTTCTTC. It is translated as CASSPGTVEDGEQFF.

V and J are TRBV5-6 and TRBJ2-2; TRBD1 aligns across 7 bases. The CDR3 contains 16 residues. Germline-derived CDR1 and CDR2 are SGHDT and YYEEEE. With 3 bases clipped from V and 3 bases from J, the junction kept 8 bases outside the gene matches. The CDR3 here is CASSSSGTEYTGELFF. The CDR3, as DNA: TGTGCCAGCAGCTCCTCTGGGACAGAATACACCGGGGAGCTGTTTTTT.

V is TRBV4-1 and J is TRBJ1-2; D possibly corresponds to TRBD1 (5 bases). Deletions cut 3 bases from V and 2 bases from J, with 13 bases between. Germline V CDR1 and CDR2: MGHRA, YSYEKL. The CDR3 has 15 residues. This CDR3 reads CASSQGQGTNYGYTF. The CDR3 region has the DNA TGCGCCAGCAGCCAGGGCCAGGGCACCAACTATGGCTACACCTTC.

The chain carries TRBV7-3 and TRBJ1-1, with D possibly being TRBD1 (5 bases). The germline gives CDR1 SGHTA, CDR2 FQGTGA. The CDR3 length is 13 residues. Trimming removed 4 bases from V and 1 base from J, with 7 bases in between. The CDR3 region has the DNA TGTGCCAGCAGCTCCCAGGGGAACACTGAAGCTTTCTTT. Translating it yields CASSSQGNTEAFF.

The chain joins TRBV9 to TRBJ1-4; D is uncertain. Trimming removed 0 bases from V and 8 bases from J, with 8 bases in between. Germline V gene data show CDR1 as SGDLS and CDR2 as YYNGEE. The CDR3 totals 13 residues. CDR3: CASSVDGVEKLFF. The CDR3 DNA follows: TGTGCCAGCAGCGTAGACGGGGTAGAAAAACTGTTTTTT.

V and J are TRBV2 and TRBJ1-6, with no clear D. From germline, CDR1 is SNHLY and CDR2 FYNNEI. Trimming pared 4 bases from V and 14 bases from J, leaving 15 bases between. This CDR3 region has 13 residues. CDR3 coding DNA: TGTGCCAGCAGTGTGAATGAGAATCTGGCCCTCCACTTT. This codes for CASSVNENLALHF. The entire variable domain, with the rest obtained from reference TRBV2 and TRBJ1-6, is as follows: EPEVTQTPSHQVTQMGQEVILRCVPISNHLYFYWYRQILGQKVEFLVSFYNNEISEKSEIFDDQFSVERPDGSNFTLKIRSTKLEDSAMYFCASSVNENLALHFGNGTRLTVT.

The V gene is TRBV4-3, the J gene TRBJ2-7; the D gene is possibly TRBD2 (6 bases). Germline values: CDR1 LGHNA, CDR2 YSLEER. CDR3 length: 16 amino acids. The ends were cut back, 3 bases at V and 12 bases at J, with 27 bases in the middle. The CDR3 is CASSQDWGLPGRALYF. The CDR3 nucleotides read TGCGCCAGCAGCCAGGACTGGGGACTCCCCGGGCGTGCACTGTACTTC.

V usage is TRBV20-1 and J usage is TRBJ2-3; D unclear. V gave up 4 bases and J gave up 5 bases, with 7 bases separating them. Germline CDR1 DFQATT, CDR2 SNEGSKA (reference sequence). This CDR3 is built from 11 residues. CDR3 DNA: TGCAGTGCTAACCAACTAGATACGCAGTATTTT. Translating gives CSANQLDTQYF.

This chain uses TRBV10-1 with TRBJ2-3; 11 nucleotides match TRBD2. The length of the CDR3 is 15 residues. CDR1 and CDR2 (germline): WNHNN, SYGVQD (reference sequence). V shed 4 bases and J 4 bases; nucleotides not matched to a gene: 4. The CDR3 region has the DNA TGCGCCAGCAGTGTCCCGGGACTAGCGGCAGATACGCAGTATTTT. This sequence encodes CASSVPGLAADTQYF.

The V gene is TRBV4-2, the J gene TRBJ1-1; no definite D call. V dropped 0 bases and J dropped 5 bases, with 7 bases sitting between them. The CDR3 spans 13 residues. The germline V gene encodes CDR1 LGHNA and CDR2 YNFKEQ. CDR3: CASSQDGPTEAFF. In DNA, the CDR3 is TGTGCCAGCAGCCAAGATGGCCCGACTGAAGCTTTCTTT.

The rearrangement links TRBV4-3 to TRBJ1-4; D not certain. V lost 1 base and J lost 3, with 18 bases in between. This CDR3 contains 18 residues. Germline values: CDR1 LGHNA, CDR2 YSLEER. CDR3 DNA: TGCGCCAGCAGCCAAGTGGAAAGCGTATATGGCTCTAATGAAAAACTGTTTTTT. Translation: CASSQVESVYGSNEKLFF.

This chain connects TRBV2 to TRBJ2-7, with TRBD1 matching 7 bases. Germline CDR1 SNHLY, CDR2 FYNNEI. This CDR3 contains 14 residues. The junction had 8 bases not matched to a gene; V was cut back by 3 bases and J by 6 bases. This CDR3 reads CASSDPTGLGEQYF. The CDR3 DNA sequence: TGTGCCAGCAGTGACCCGACAGGGTTAGGCGAGCAGTACTTC.

J is TRBJ2-1 and V is TRBV5-1, with TRBD2 matching 8 bases. This CDR3 has 15 residues. CDR1 is SGHRS, CDR2 YFSETQ, per germline. The V gene end was trimmed by 0 bases and the J gene end by 2 bases; junction bases not matched to a gene: 1. CDR3 residues: CASSLVTSAYNEQFF. CDR3 coding DNA: TGCGCCAGCAGCTTGGTGACTAGCGCCTACAATGAGCAGTTCTTC.

The gene calls are TRBV4-2 and TRBJ2-7, with 11 bases that match TRBD2. Germline V gives CDR1 LGHNA, CDR2 YNFKEQ. The junction had 3 bases not matched to a gene; V was cut back by 5 bases and J by 0 bases. The CDR3 contains 15 residues. In DNA form, the CDR3 reads TGTGCCAGCAGCACGGGACTAGCGGACTCCTACGAGCAGTACTTC. It translates to CASSTGLADSYEQYF.

J is TRBJ2-7 and V is TRBV28, with D possibly TRBD2 on 6 matching bases. Germline-derived CDR1 and CDR2 are MDHEN and SYDVKM. CDR3 length: 15 amino acids. V was shortened by 5 bases and J by 0 bases, with 14 bases between the two germline ends. The CDR3 sequence is CASSPFPGDSYEQYF. CDR3 in DNA: TGTGCCAGCAGTCCTTTCCCGGGGGACTCCTACGAGCAGTACTTC.

The chain carries TRBV6-6 and TRBJ1-5; 7 positions match TRBD1. The CDR3 length is 15 residues. Germline CDR1 MNHNY, CDR2 SVGAGI (reference sequence). The trim removed 7 bases at V and 9 bases at J, leaving 15 bases unmatched. CDR3 DNA sequence: TGTGCCAGCACCCCTGCGGGACAAGGGGGCAGGCCCCAGCATTTT. It encodes CASTPAGQGGRPQHF.

V and J are TRBV7-2 and TRBJ2-2, with TRBD2 matching 8 bases. V dropped 5 bases and J dropped 7; count of bases not matched to a gene: 9. Germline assignment: CDR1 SGHTA and CDR2 FQGNSA. The CDR3 covers 15 residues. The CDR3, as DNA: TGTGCCAGCAGCCTGTTAGCGGGAAGCGGCGGGGAGCTGTTTTTT. It yields the protein CASSLLAGSGGELFF.

The chain uses TRBV25-1 and TRBJ2-5; D not resolved. Per the germline V gene, CDR1 is MGHDK and CDR2 is SYGVNS. CDR3 size: 13 residues. V shed 3 bases and J shed 0 bases, with 5 bases lying between them. The CDR3 sequence is CASSDADQETQYF. The CDR3 DNA reads as TGTGCCAGCAGTGACGCGGACCAAGAGACCCAGTACTTC.

The rearrangement joins TRBV4-2 to TRBJ1-5, with unresolved D. The germline V and J ends were trimmed by 1 base and 2 bases, with 15 bases remaining between them. CDR1 and CDR2 (germline): LGHNA, YNFKEQ. The CDR3 is made up of 17 amino acids. The chain's CDR3 is CASSQGGSGSGNQPQHF. The CDR3 nucleotides read TGTGCCAGCAGCCAAGGAGGGTCAGGCTCTGGCAATCAGCCCCAGCATTTT.

The V call is TRBV4-1, the J call TRBJ1-1; D not certain. Germline V gene lookup returns CDR1 MGHRA and CDR2 YSYEKL. V was trimmed by 3 bases and J by 6 bases, leaving 20 bases between them. CDR3 length: 16 amino acids. The DNA for the CDR3 is TGCGCCAGCAGCCACCTATCCTTGGGCATGGGCGCTGAAGCTTTCTTT. Protein: CASSHLSLGMGAEAFF.

The chain combines TRBV2 with TRBJ1-1, with a weak D call TRBD1 (6 bases). Germline values: CDR1 SNHLY, CDR2 FYNNEI. The length of the CDR3 is 13 residues. Trimming stripped 6 bases from V and 3 bases from J, with 11 bases between. This CDR3 reads CASSAQGYTEAFF. The CDR3 region has the DNA TGTGCCAGCAGCGCCCAGGGGTACACTGAAGCTTTCTTT.

This chain connects TRBV4-1 to TRBJ1-5; D gene uncertain. The V and J ends lost 0 bases and 0 bases respectively, with 3 bases between them. Looked up from germline, CDR1 is MGHRA and CDR2 is YSYEKL. The CDR3 runs 14 residues. CDR3 DNA: TGCGCCAGCAGCCAAGAACTTAGCAATCAGCCCCAGCATTTT. Protein product: CASSQELSNQPQHF.